Listed below are T cell receptor beta chains from one sample, sequenced in a study of T-cell reconstitution after alpha-beta-depleted transplantation in children. TCRdb called the PCR reads again in MiXCR, with one record for every CDR3 protein. This sample has fewer than 700,000 distinct CDR3 sequences, with approximately 13% found just once. The input for sequencing was PBMCs, mostly from graft donor cells, taken 360 days after TCRalphabeta/CD19-depleted stem cell transplant. The receptor source for this set is a male patient aged 10 to 17 who had a stem cell transplant for acute myeloid leukemia, so the T cells may come from the graft donor. Both conserved end residues are part of each CDR3. The order of the fields is J gene, V gene, D gene, clone size, CDR3 protein, CDR3 DNA. A D gene is named only where the DNA matches it firmly. Only part of the rows carry a size: once, few, many, or a class if the clone is expanded.

J: TRBJ2-7; V: TRBV20-1; D: -; size: many; CDR3: CSARDLPEQYF; DNA: TGCAGTGCTAGAGATCTCCCGGAGCAGTACTTC
J: TRBJ2-2; V: TRBV6-5; D: TRBD2; size: -; CDR3: CASSYLSGRATGELFF; DNA: TGTGCCAGCAGTTACTTAAGCGGGAGGGCGACCGGGGAGCTGTTTTTT
J: TRBJ2-7; V: TRBV4-3; D: -; size: -; CDR3: CASSQDSYSGSEQYF; DNA: TGCGCCAGCAGCCAAGATTCATACTCGGGGTCTGAGCAGTACTTC
J: TRBJ2-7; V: TRBV27; D: TRBD1; size: few; CDR3: CASSDRDSSSYEQYF; DNA: TGTGCCAGCAGTGACAGGGACAGCAGCTCCTACGAGCAGTACTTC
J: TRBJ2-1; V: TRBV10-3; D: -; size: -; CDR3: CAISPALNSAYNEQFF; DNA: TGTGCCATCAGCCCAGCCCTTAACTCAGCCTACAATGAGCAGTTCTTC
J: TRBJ2-5; V: TRBV7-2; D: -; size: -; CDR3: CASSASGETQYF; DNA: TGTGCCAGCAGCGCCTCCGGAGAGACCCAGTACTTC
J: TRBJ2-7; V: TRBV20-1; D: -; size: few; CDR3: CSADDSYEQYF; DNA: TGCAGTGCTGACGACAGCTACGAGCAGTACTTC
J: TRBJ2-4; V: TRBV6-1; D: -; size: few; CDR3: CATGIGSKNIQYF; DNA: TGTGCCACCGGAATTGGCAGTAAAAACATTCAGTACTTC
J: TRBJ2-6; V: TRBV20-1; D: TRBD1; size: -; CDR3: CSARDHRGQTGANVLTF; DNA: TGCAGTGCTAGAGATCATCGGGGACAGACTGGGGCCAACGTCCTGACTTTC
J: TRBJ2-1; V: TRBV12-3/TRBV12-4; D: TRBD2; size: few; CDR3: CASSFDTSGGTYNEQFF; DNA: TGTGCCAGCAGTTTCGATACAAGCGGGGGGACCTACAATGAGCAGTTCTTC
J: TRBJ2-7; V: TRBV29-1; D: TRBD2; size: few; CDR3: CSVPLAGYREQYF; DNA: TGCAGCGTGCCCCTAGCGGGCTATCGCGAGCAGTACTTC
J: TRBJ2-1; V: TRBV10-3; D: TRBD2; size: many; CDR3: CAISVLAGQNEQFF; DNA: TGTGCCATCAGTGTACTAGCGGGGCAGAATGAGCAGTTCTTC
J: TRBJ2-7; V: TRBV20-1; D: -; size: few; CDR3: CSAREVRLVISEQYF; DNA: TGCAGTGCTAGAGAGGTTCGGCTAGTCATAAGCGAGCAGTACTTC
J: TRBJ2-7; V: TRBV19; D: TRBD2; size: -; CDR3: CASSGLAYEQYF; DNA: TGTGCCAGTAGTGGACTAGCGTACGAGCAGTACTTC
J: TRBJ1-2; V: TRBV6-5; D: -; size: few; CDR3: CASSYSTGRGNYGYTF; DNA: TGTGCCAGCAGTTACTCGACGGGTAGGGGGAATTATGGCTACACCTTC
J: TRBJ2-3; V: TRBV20-1; D: TRBD1; size: -; CDR3: CSAPGQASTDTQYF; DNA: TGCAGTGCCCCCGGACAGGCGAGCACAGATACGCAGTATTTT
J: TRBJ2-7; V: TRBV7-2; D: TRBD2; size: -; CDR3: CASSLALTSGFSYEQYF; DNA: TGTGCCAGCAGCTTAGCCCTGACTAGCGGATTCTCCTACGAGCAGTACTTC
J: TRBJ2-3; V: TRBV19; D: -; size: few; CDR3: CASRRGPLEADTQYF; DNA: TGTGCCAGTAGGAGAGGACCCTTGGAGGCAGATACGCAGTATTTT
J: TRBJ2-3; V: TRBV29-1; D: TRBD2; size: -; CDR3: CSGGGTDTQYF; DNA: TGCAGCGGGGGGGGGACAGATACGCAGTATTTT
J: TRBJ2-3; V: TRBV2; D: -; size: -; CDR3: CASRGLTDTQYF; DNA: TGTGCCAGCAGAGGGCTCACAGATACGCAGTATTTT
J: TRBJ2-2; V: TRBV5-1; D: TRBD2; size: few; CDR3: CASSLLIIAGLSAGELFF; DNA: TGCGCCAGCAGCTTGCTGATAATAGCGGGGTTAAGTGCCGGGGAGCTGTTTTTT
J: TRBJ2-7; V: TRBV20-1; D: TRBD2; size: few; CDR3: CSAILAGVDEQYF; DNA: TGCAGTGCTATACTAGCGGGAGTTGACGAGCAGTACTTC
J: TRBJ2-1; V: TRBV11-3; D: TRBD2; size: many; CDR3: CASSSGTSGMDEQFF; DNA: TGTGCCAGCAGCAGCGGGACTAGCGGGATGGATGAGCAGTTCTTC
J: TRBJ2-5; V: TRBV5-1; D: -; size: -; CDR3: CASSLVGAGAETQYF; DNA: TGCGCCAGCAGCTTGGTCGGCGCAGGGGCGGAGACCCAGTACTTC
J: TRBJ2-5; V: TRBV4-2; D: -; size: -; CDR3: CASSQGQGLGTQYF; DNA: TGTGCCAGCAGCCAAGGGCAGGGCTTAGGGACCCAGTACTTC
J: TRBJ2-1; V: TRBV28; D: TRBD2; size: -; CDR3: CASSILAGGPLIPNEQFF; DNA: TGTGCCAGCAGTATTCTAGCGGGAGGGCCCCTAATCCCCAATGAGCAGTTCTTC
J: TRBJ1-4; V: TRBV12-3/TRBV12-4; D: TRBD1; size: few; CDR3: CASSPPMTGINEKLFF; DNA: TGTGCCAGCAGCCCTCCTATGACAGGGATTAATGAAAAACTGTTTTTT
J: TRBJ1-1; V: TRBV20-1; D: TRBD1; size: few; CDR3: CSARRDRGNGRAEAFF; DNA: TGCAGTGCTAGACGAGACAGGGGGAATGGTAGGGCAGAAGCTTTCTTT
J: TRBJ2-3; V: TRBV11-2; D: TRBD2; size: many; CDR3: CASSLGTGGSTDTQYF; DNA: TGTGCCAGCAGCTTAGGGACGGGAGGAAGCACAGATACGCAGTATTTT
J: TRBJ2-7; V: TRBV3-1; D: -; size: once; CDR3: CASSPALIRDYEQYF; DNA: TGTGCCAGCAGCCCGGCCCTTATAAGGGACTACGAGCAGTACTTC
J: TRBJ2-7; V: TRBV18; D: TRBD2; size: few; CDR3: CASSPRKLATEYEQYF; DNA: TGTGCCAGCTCACCACGGAAACTAGCGACCGAGTACGAGCAGTACTTC
J: TRBJ2-7; V: TRBV5-1; D: TRBD1; size: few; CDR3: CASSLVNRGYVYEQYF; DNA: TGCGCCAGCAGCTTGGTTAACAGGGGGTATGTGTACGAGCAGTACTTC
J: TRBJ2-1; V: TRBV12-3/TRBV12-4; D: TRBD2; size: many; CDR3: CASSFEAGGPWEQFF; DNA: TGTGCCAGCAGTTTTGAAGCGGGAGGGCCGTGGGAGCAGTTCTTC
J: TRBJ2-7; V: TRBV28; D: -; size: -; CDR3: CASRKFYEQYF; DNA: TGTGCCAGCAGGAAGTTCTACGAGCAGTACTTC
J: TRBJ2-1; V: TRBV5-1; D: -; size: many; CDR3: CASSLPSSYNEQFF; DNA: TGCGCCAGCAGCTTGCCTAGCTCCTACAATGAGCAGTTCTTC